These T cell receptor beta chains were read from a single sample in a study of T cell repertoires in cytomegalovirus infection. Using its own MiXCR run on the reads, TCRdb lists one record per CDR3 protein. The sample includes 560,000 or so distinct CDR3 sequences, approximately 15% seen only once; the top ten take 20% to 30%. The material sequenced was CD8+ T cells from PBMCs. These receptors originate from a human donor in good health (CMV status not recorded). Some clones in this sample may be carry-over from other donors' samples. The CDR3 runs from the conserved cysteine through the conserved F or W. A D gene is named only where the DNA matches it firmly. Clone size is not always given. Where it is, it says once, few, many or a class for expanded clones.

v_gene	abundance	j_gene	d_gene	CDR3nt	CDR3aa
TRBV19	few	TRBJ2-7	-	TGTGCCAGTAGTCCAAGGAGGGCAGACCGCTCCTACGAGCAGTACTTC	CASSPRRADRSYEQYF
TRBV7-2	many	TRBJ2-5	-	TGTGCCAGCAGCCCGGACTACAACCAAGAGACCCAGTACTTC	CASSPDYNQETQYF
TRBV24-1	few	TRBJ2-1	TRBD1	TGTGCCACCAGTGATCTGGACAGGAGCTCCTACAATGAGCAGTTCTTC	CATSDLDRSSYNEQFF
TRBV2	-	TRBJ2-1	-	TGTGCCAGCAGTGCCCCTAGTTGGGGGGATGAGCAGTTCTTC	CASSAPSWGDEQFF
TRBV24-1	few	TRBJ1-2	-	TGTGCCACCAGTGATTCGGACAGAGCTAACTATGGCTACACCTTC	CATSDSDRANYGYTF
TRBV9	-	TRBJ1-1	-	TGTGCCAGCAGCGTAGGGGGGATAGCTGAAGCTTTCTTT	CASSVGGIAEAFF
TRBV12-5	many	TRBJ1-6	-	TGTGCTAGTGGTTTGACGGTCATGACCACCTCTAATTCACCCCTCCACTTT	CASGLTVMTTSNSPLHF
TRBV12-5	many	TRBJ1-4	TRBD1	TGTGCTAGTGCAGACGGGACAGGGAAGAATGAAAAACTGTTTTTT	CASADGTGKNEKLFF
TRBV6-5	many	TRBJ1-5	-	TGTGCCAGCAATCCCATACGGGCGGGGGGTCAGCCCCAGCATTTT	CASNPIRAGGQPQHF
TRBV20-1	-	TRBJ2-1	-	TGCAGTGCTAGTAAACCTAACAATGAGCAGTTCTTC	CSASKPNNEQFF
TRBV7-9	many	TRBJ1-2	-	TGTGCCAGCAGCCCACCCGGGACGATTGCTTCTAACTATGGCTACACCTTC	CASSPPGTIASNYGYTF
TRBV2	few	TRBJ1-4	-	TGTGCCAGCAGTGGACATTCAGAAAAACTGTTTTTT	CASSGHSEKLFF
TRBV9	-	TRBJ2-5	TRBD1	TGTGCCAGCAGCCAGGGGACAGGGGGTTCGTGGGAGACCCAGTACTTC	CASSQGTGGSWETQYF
TRBV9	few	TRBJ1-2	TRBD1	TGTGCCAGCAGCACGGGGGACAGCCCCGGGTCTGGCTACACCTTC	CASSTGDSPGSGYTF
TRBV4-1	few	TRBJ1-2	TRBD1	TGCGCCAGCAGCCATCAAAGGGAACCGGGACAGGGGGCGAGGGAACCATATGGCTACACCTTC	CASSHQREPGQGAREPYGYTF
TRBV12-3/TRBV12-4	many	TRBJ2-7	TRBD2	TGTGCCAGCAGTTCCAGTTCTAGCGGGAGTCGGTACGAGCAGTACTTC	CASSSSSSGSRYEQYF
TRBV7-8	few	TRBJ2-1	TRBD2	TGTGCCAAAAACCGGTGGGGTGGGGGGGATGCTGAGCAGTTCTTC	CAKNRWGGGDAEQFF
TRBV27	many	TRBJ1-1	-	TGTGCCAGCAGTTTTGGGGGGGCGCGAACTGAAGCTTTCTTT	CASSFGGARTEAFF
TRBV12-3/TRBV12-4	-	TRBJ2-1	-	TGTGCCAGCAAAGAGACAGTCAATGAGCAGTTCTTC	CASKETVNEQFF
TRBV20-1	many	TRBJ1-2	-	TGCAGTGCTAGAGATCAAGAGCCCCGTCGTGACTATGGCTACACCTTC	CSARDQEPRRDYGYTF
TRBV6-5	few	TRBJ1-1	-	TGTGCCAGCAGTTACTCGGGCCGTTTGGGCACTGAAGCTTTCTTT	CASSYSGRLGTEAFF
TRBV10-3	few	TRBJ2-7	-	TGTGCCATCAGTGAGTCAGGGGCCCCTGCCTCCTACGAGCAGTACTTC	CAISESGAPASYEQYF
TRBV2	few	TRBJ2-7	TRBD1	TGTGCCAGCAGTGGCAGGGACAGGGGGCCCACCGCCGTCTACGAGCAGTACTTC	CASSGRDRGPTAVYEQYF
TRBV28	few	TRBJ2-5	-	TGTGCCAGCAGTTTATCGGCCCGCCAGGCAGAGACCCAGTACTTC	CASSLSARQAETQYF
TRBV24-1	-	TRBJ1-5	-	TGTGCCACCAGTGATAAGACGGCAGGGAGGCAGCCCCAGCATTTT	CATSDKTAGRQPQHF
TRBV5-8	-	TRBJ1-6	TRBD1	TGTGCCAGCAGACTCAGGGGGCGCGATAATTCACCCCTCCACTTT	CASRLRGRDNSPLHF
TRBV10-3	many	TRBJ1-1	-	TGTGCCATCTTAACCGGGGACACTGAAGCTTTCTTT	CAILTGDTEAFF
TRBV19	few	TRBJ2-3	-	TGTGCCAGTAGACACGGACCATGGGTTAAAGATACGCAGTATTTT	CASRHGPWVKDTQYF
TRBV5-1	-	TRBJ1-4	-	TGCGCCAGCAGCTTGTTCCCAGGGCAGGGTCTTAATGAAAAACTGTTTTTT	CASSLFPGQGLNEKLFF
TRBV7-6	many	TRBJ2-3	TRBD2	TGTGCCAGCAGCTTAAATCCCCAAGCGGGGGGGAGCACAGATACGCAGTATTTT	CASSLNPQAGGSTDTQYF
TRBV27	-	TRBJ2-5	-	TGTGCCAGCAGTAAGCGGAGTAAGCAAGAGACCCAGTACTTC	CASSKRSKQETQYF
TRBV27	many	TRBJ2-5	-	TGTGCCAGCACCTGGAGGAAGAAAGAGACCCAGTACTTC	CASTWRKKETQYF
TRBV24-1	few	TRBJ2-1	-	TGTGCCACCAGTGATTTTCCGGTAGATGAGCAGTTCTTC	CATSDFPVDEQFF
TRBV28	many	TRBJ2-2	TRBD2	TGTGCCAGCAGTTTACCGGGAGGCGTCACCGGGGAGCTGTTTTTT	CASSLPGGVTGELFF
TRBV27	few	TRBJ2-1	-	TGTGCCAGCAGTTCTTACCGGGACATATGGGATGAGCAGTTCTTC	CASSSYRDIWDEQFF
TRBV7-9	many	TRBJ2-5	-	TGTGCCAGCAGCGAGGTACGGGGAAGACCCCAGTACTTC	CASSEVRGRPQYF
TRBV7-9	many	TRBJ1-4	-	TGTGCCAGCAGCTCGCCCGGAGGAGGGGAAAAACTGTTTTTT	CASSSPGGGEKLFF
TRBV10-3	few	TRBJ1-5	-	TGTGCCATCAGTGATCCAGCAAATCATCAGCCCCAGCATTTT	CAISDPANHQPQHF
TRBV7-7	few	TRBJ2-7	-	TGTGCCAGCAGCTTTGCGAAGAACTACGAGCAGTACTTC	CASSFAKNYEQYF
TRBV5-6	-	TRBJ2-2	TRBD1	TGTGCCAGCAGCCACGGGACAGGTGGGGAGCTGTTTTTT	CASSHGTGGELFF